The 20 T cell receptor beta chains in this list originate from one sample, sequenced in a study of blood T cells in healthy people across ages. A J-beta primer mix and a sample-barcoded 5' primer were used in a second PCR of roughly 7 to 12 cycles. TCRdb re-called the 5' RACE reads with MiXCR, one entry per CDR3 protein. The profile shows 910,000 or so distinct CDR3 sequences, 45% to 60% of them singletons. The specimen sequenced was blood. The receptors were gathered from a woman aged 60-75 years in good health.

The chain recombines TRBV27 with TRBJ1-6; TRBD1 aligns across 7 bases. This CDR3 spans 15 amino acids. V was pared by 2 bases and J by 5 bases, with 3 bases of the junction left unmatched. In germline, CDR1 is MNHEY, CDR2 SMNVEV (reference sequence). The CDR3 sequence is CASSLAGGHNSPLHF. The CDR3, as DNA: TGTGCCAGCAGTTTAGCAGGGGGACATAATTCACCCCTCCACTTT.

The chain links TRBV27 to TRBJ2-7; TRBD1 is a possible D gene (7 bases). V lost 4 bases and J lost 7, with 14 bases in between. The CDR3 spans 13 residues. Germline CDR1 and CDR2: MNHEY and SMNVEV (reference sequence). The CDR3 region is CASSWRGRQEQYF. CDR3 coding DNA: TGTGCCAGCAGTTGGAGGGGGCGTCAAGAGCAGTACTTC.

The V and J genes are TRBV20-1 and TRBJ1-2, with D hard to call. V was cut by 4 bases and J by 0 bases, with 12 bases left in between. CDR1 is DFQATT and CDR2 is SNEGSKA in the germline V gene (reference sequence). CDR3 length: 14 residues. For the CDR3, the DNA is TGCAGTGCTACTTGGACCGCCGCTAACTATGGCTACACCTTC. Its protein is CSATWTAANYGYTF.

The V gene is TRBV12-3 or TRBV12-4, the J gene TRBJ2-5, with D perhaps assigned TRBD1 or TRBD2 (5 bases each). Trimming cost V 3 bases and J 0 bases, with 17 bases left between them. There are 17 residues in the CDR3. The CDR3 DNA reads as TGTGCCAGCAGTTTCCGGGACGAGCGTATGGACCAAGAGACCCAGTACTTC. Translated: CASSFRDERMDQETQYF.

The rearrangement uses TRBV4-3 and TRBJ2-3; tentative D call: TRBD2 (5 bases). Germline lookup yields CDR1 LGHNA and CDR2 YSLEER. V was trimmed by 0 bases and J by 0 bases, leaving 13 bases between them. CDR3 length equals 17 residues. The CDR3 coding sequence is TGCGCCAGCAGCCAAGAAAGAGGGATCCCTAGCACAGATACGCAGTATTTT. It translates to CASSQERGIPSTDTQYF.

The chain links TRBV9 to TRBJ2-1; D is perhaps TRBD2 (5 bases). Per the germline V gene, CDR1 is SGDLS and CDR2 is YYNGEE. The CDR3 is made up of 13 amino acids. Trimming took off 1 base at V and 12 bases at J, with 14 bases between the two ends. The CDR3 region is CASSVTDRGAQFF. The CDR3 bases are TGTGCCAGCAGCGTAACTGACCGGGGAGCGCAGTTCTTC. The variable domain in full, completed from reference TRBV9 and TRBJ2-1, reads DSGVTQTPKHLITATGQRVTLRCSPRSGDLSVYWYQQSLDQGLQFLIQYYNGEERAKGNILERFSAQQFPDLHSELNLSSLELGDSALYFCASSVTDRGAQFFGPGTRLTVL.

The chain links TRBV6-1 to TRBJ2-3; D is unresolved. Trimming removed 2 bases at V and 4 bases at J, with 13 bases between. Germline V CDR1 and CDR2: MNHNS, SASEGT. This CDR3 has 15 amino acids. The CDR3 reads CASSENIGPADTQYF. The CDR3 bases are TGTGCCAGCAGTGAAAATATAGGGCCCGCAGATACGCAGTATTTT.

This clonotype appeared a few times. The CDR3: CSARLVYEQYF. CDR3 bases: TGCAGTGCTCGGCTAGTCTACGAGCAGTACTTC. This chain joins TRBV20-1 and TRBJ2-7; no clear D gene. The CDR3 totals 11 residues. V lost 5 bases, J lost 3 bases, and 8 bases lay in between. Germline V gene lookup returns CDR1 DFQATT and CDR2 SNEGSKA (reference sequence).

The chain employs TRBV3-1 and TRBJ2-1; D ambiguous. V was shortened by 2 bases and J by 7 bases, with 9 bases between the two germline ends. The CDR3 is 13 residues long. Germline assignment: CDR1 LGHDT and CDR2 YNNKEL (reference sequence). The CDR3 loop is CASSQPERNEQFF. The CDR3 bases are TGTGCCAGCAGCCAACCCGAGAGGAATGAGCAGTTCTTC.

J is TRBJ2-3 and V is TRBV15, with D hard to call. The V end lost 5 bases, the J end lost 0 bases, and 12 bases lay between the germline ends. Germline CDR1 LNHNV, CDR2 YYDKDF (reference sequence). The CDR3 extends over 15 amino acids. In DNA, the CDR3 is TGTGCCACCAGCGCCCGACACTCTAGCACAGATACGCAGTATTTT. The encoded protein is CATSARHSSTDTQYF.

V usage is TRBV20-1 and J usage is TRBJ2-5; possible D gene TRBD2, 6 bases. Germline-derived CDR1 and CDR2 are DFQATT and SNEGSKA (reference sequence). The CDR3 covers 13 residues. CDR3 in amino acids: CSQRRGTGETQYF. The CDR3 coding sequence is TGCAGCCAAAGGCGCGGGACTGGCGAGACCCAGTACTTC.

As DNA, the CDR3 is TGTGCCAGCAGCTTGGGACTTGAATCCGAGCAGTACTTC. Its protein product is CASSLGLESEQYF. The genes are TRBV7-8 and TRBJ2-7; a possible D gene is TRBD2 (6 bases). Germline values: CDR1 SGHVS, CDR2 FQNEAQ. With 3 bases removed from V and 6 bases from J, the gap between germline ends came to 12 bases. The length of the CDR3 is 13 residues.

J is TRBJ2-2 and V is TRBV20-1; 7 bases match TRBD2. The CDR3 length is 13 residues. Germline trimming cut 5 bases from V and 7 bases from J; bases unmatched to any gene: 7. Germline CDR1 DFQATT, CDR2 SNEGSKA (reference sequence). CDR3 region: CSASLTSIGELFF. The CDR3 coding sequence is TGCAGTGCTTCCTTGACTAGCATCGGGGAGCTGTTTTTT.

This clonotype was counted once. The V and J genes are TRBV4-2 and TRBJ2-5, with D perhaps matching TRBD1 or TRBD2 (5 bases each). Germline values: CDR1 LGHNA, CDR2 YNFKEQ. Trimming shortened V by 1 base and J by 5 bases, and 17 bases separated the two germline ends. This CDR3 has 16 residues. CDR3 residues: CASSQVGTGTEETQYF. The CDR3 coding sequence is TGTGCCAGCAGCCAAGTAGGGACCGGGACCGAGGAGACCCAGTACTTC.

CDR3 nucleotide sequence: TGTGCCAGCAGCCTAATGCGTCCGGGGACTTCATCGCAGGAGCAGTACTTC. Protein product: CASSLMRPGTSSQEQYF. This chain connects TRBV7-9 to TRBJ2-7; TRBD2 might be the D (6 bases). CDR1 is SEHNR, CDR2 FQNEAQ, per germline (reference sequence). The length of the CDR3 is 17 residues. Trimming removed 5 bases at V and 7 bases at J, with 27 bases between.

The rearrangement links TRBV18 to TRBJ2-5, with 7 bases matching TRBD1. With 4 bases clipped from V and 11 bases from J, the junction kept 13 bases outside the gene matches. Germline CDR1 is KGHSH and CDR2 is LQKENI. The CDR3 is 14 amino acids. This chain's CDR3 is CASSQETGLYKQYF. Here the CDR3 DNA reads TGTGCCAGCTCACAAGAGACAGGGTTGTACAAGCAGTACTTC.

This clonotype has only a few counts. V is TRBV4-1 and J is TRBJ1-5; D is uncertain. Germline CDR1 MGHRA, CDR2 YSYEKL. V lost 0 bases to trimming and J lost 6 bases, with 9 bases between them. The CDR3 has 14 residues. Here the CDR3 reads CASSQDTVLQPQHF. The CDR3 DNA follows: TGCGCCAGCAGCCAAGATACCGTTCTTCAGCCCCAGCATTTT.

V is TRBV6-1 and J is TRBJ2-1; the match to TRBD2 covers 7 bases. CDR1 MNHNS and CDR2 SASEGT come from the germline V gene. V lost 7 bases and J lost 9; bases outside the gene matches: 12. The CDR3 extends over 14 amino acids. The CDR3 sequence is CASTSGGRLLEQFF. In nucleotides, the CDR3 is TGTGCCAGCACAAGTGGCGGGAGATTGCTTGAGCAGTTCTTC.

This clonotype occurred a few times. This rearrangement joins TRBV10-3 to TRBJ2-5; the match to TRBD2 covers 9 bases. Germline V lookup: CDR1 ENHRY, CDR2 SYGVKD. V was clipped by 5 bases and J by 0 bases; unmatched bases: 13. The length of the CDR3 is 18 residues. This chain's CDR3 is CAISSPGGRAPYQETQYF. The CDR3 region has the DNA TGTGCCATCAGTAGTCCTGGCGGGAGGGCCCCATACCAAGAGACCCAGTACTTC.

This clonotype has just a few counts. CDR3 sequence (DNA): TGTGCCATCAGTGACCCTCGGAAAGGGGTGGGGGAGCAGTACTTC. It codes for CAISDPRKGVGEQYF. The chain recombines TRBV10-3 with TRBJ2-7; D might be TRBD1 (5 bases). Germline CDR1 reads ENHRY; CDR2 reads SYGVKD. CDR3 length: 15 residues. V was pared by 3 bases and J by 7 bases, with 19 bases between.